Following are 27 T cell receptor beta chains from one sample sequenced in a study of control samples from healthy donors and cancer patients. Libraries were prepared by immunoSEQ multiplex PCR; TCRdb keeps only in-frame clonotypes and omits some of them. The data show 90,000 to 150,000 clones, with about 89% seen just once and about 40% held by the top ten. Material for sequencing was blood. The receptors shown here come from a man aged 45-65 years in good health.

About this clone itself: The sample has other DNA sequences that encode this CDR3 too. V and J are TRBV6-5 and TRBJ2-7; no clear D gene. The length of the CDR3 is 13 residues. Germline CDR1 reads MNHEY; CDR2 reads SVGAGI. The V gene lost 2 bases and the J gene lost 3 bases, with 8 bases spanning the gap. CDR3: CASSYGASYEQYF. DNA for the CDR3: TGTGCCAGCAGTTACGGCGCGAGCTACGAGCAGTACTTC.

The CDR3 DNA reads TGTGCCATCAGTGGGGAGGGCCCCATGAACACTGAAGCTTTCTTT. Translation gives CAISGEGPMNTEAFF. This chain joins TRBV10-3 and TRBJ1-1; D unresolved. The CDR3 length is 15 residues. Trimming removed 4 bases from V and 0 bases from J, with 12 bases in between. Germline assignment: CDR1 ENHRY and CDR2 SYGVKD.

This chain links TRBV7-9 with TRBJ2-3; D uncertain. This CDR3 is built from 14 residues. The V and J ends lost 2 bases and 2 bases respectively, with 8 bases between them. The germline CDR1 and CDR2 sequences are SEHNR and FQNEAQ (reference sequence). The CDR3 DNA sequence: TGTGCCAGCAGCTTATTGCGACCCACAGATACGCAGTATTTT. Its protein is CASSLLRPTDTQYF.

The chain links TRBV20-1 to TRBJ2-7; D may match TRBD1 or TRBD2 (5 bases each). The CDR3 totals 15 residues. Germline CDR1 is DFQATT and CDR2 is SNEGSKA (reference sequence). Trimming took off 3 bases at V and 2 bases at J, with 17 bases between the two ends. The CDR3 loop is CSASSPGANTYEQYF. The CDR3 DNA reads TGCAGTGCTAGTTCGCCCGGGGCTAACACCTACGAGCAGTACTTC.

The chain uses TRBV9 and TRBJ1-2; TRBD1 agrees at 7 bases. The ends lost 0 bases at V and 5 bases at J; junction bases unmatched: 7. The length of the CDR3 is 15 residues. Germline CDR1 is SGDLS and CDR2 is YYNGEE. This chain's CDR3 is CASSVGQGLLYGYTF. CDR3 sequence (DNA): TGTGCCAGCAGCGTAGGACAGGGCCTACTTTATGGCTACACCTTC. The complete variable domain, with remaining parts taken from reference TRBV9 and TRBJ1-2, reads DSGVTQTPKHLITATGQRVTLRCSPRSGDLSVYWYQQSLDQGLQFLIQYYNGEERAKGNILERFSAQQFPDLHSELNLSSLELGDSALYFCASSVGQGLLYGYTFGSGTRLTVV.

The rearrangement links TRBV10-3 to TRBJ2-6; D remains ambiguous. V lost 0 bases to trimming and J lost 0 bases, with 3 bases between them. Germline loops: CDR1 ENHRY, CDR2 SYGVKD. The length of the CDR3 is 15 residues. The CDR3 here is CAISESSSGANVLTF. In DNA form, the CDR3 reads TGTGCCATCAGTGAGTCCAGCTCTGGGGCCAACGTCCTGACTTTC.

The chain links TRBV6-1 to TRBJ1-1; 10 bases match TRBD1. The CDR3 contains 15 residues. The V and J ends lost 2 bases and 5 bases, in that order; junction bases with no gene match: 5. The V gene's germline CDR1 is MNHNS and CDR2 SASEGT. For the CDR3, the DNA is TGTGCCAGCAGTGAACTGGGACAGGGGTGGACTGAAGCTTTCTTT. Its protein is CASSELGQGWTEAFF.

This rearrangement joins TRBV10-3 to TRBJ1-1, with 9 bases that match TRBD1. The CDR3 runs to 14 residues. Germline V gene data show CDR1 as ENHRY and CDR2 as SYGVKD. The V gene end was trimmed by 10 bases and the J gene end by 5 bases; junction bases not matched to a gene: 11. CDR3 residues: CATREQGASTEAFF. The CDR3, as DNA: TGTGCCACGAGAGAACAGGGGGCAAGTACTGAAGCTTTCTTT.

The chain couples TRBV19 to TRBJ1-5; TRBD1 agrees at 7 bases. CDR3 length equals 15 residues. Trimming at V came to 6 bases and at J to 2 bases, leaving 7 bases not matched to a gene. Germline V gene sequence: CDR1 LNHDA, CDR2 SQIVND (reference sequence). The CDR3 is CASSIMTGRNQPQHF. CDR3 coding DNA: TGTGCCAGTAGCATTATGACAGGGCGCAATCAGCCCCAGCATTTT. Combining the CDR3 with reference TRBV19 and TRBJ1-5 gives the whole variable domain DGGITQSPKYLFRKEGQNVTLSCEQNLNHDAMYWYRQDPGQGLRLIYYSQIVNDFQKGDIAEGYSVSREKKESFPLTVTSAQKNPTAFYLCASSIMTGRNQPQHFGDGTRLSIL.

The chain uses TRBV29-1 and TRBJ2-7, with TRBD1 matching over 8 bases. The trim removed 4 bases at V and 5 bases at J, leaving 4 bases unmatched. The CDR3 is 12 amino acids. CDR1 and CDR2 (germline): SQVTM, ANQGSEA. The CDR3 sequence: CSVGQGTNEQYF. DNA of the CDR3: TGCAGCGTTGGACAGGGGACGAACGAGCAGTACTTC.

V usage is TRBV27 and J usage is TRBJ1-5; D might be TRBD1 (5 bases). V was shortened by 2 bases and J by 4 bases, with 6 bases between the two germline ends. The CDR3 contains 13 residues. Germline CDR1 MNHEY, CDR2 SMNVEV (reference sequence). CDR3 protein: CASSLNRNQPQHF. Here the CDR3 DNA reads TGTGCCAGCAGTTTAAACAGGAATCAGCCCCAGCATTTT.

This clone showed up just once. The chain is built from TRBV2 and TRBJ2-1; D unresolved. Germline CDR1 reads SNHLY; CDR2 reads FYNNEI. V was trimmed by 8 bases and J by 10 bases, leaving 12 bases between them. The CDR3 consists of 11 residues. CDR3 protein: CASCFLVEQFF. The CDR3 DNA reads TGTGCCAGCTGCTTTCTAGTGGAGCAGTTCTTC.

V gene TRBV10-2 combines with J gene TRBJ1-1; weak D call: TRBD1 (6 bases). This CDR3 has 16 residues. Trimming removed 3 bases from V and 0 bases from J, with 14 bases in between. Germline V gives CDR1 WSHSY, CDR2 SAAADI. CDR3 sequence: CASSDPGVSVNTEAFF. CDR3 coding DNA: TGCGCCAGCAGTGACCCAGGGGTCTCGGTGAACACTGAAGCTTTCTTT.

The chain carries TRBV27 and TRBJ1-2; D is undetermined. The CDR3 runs 14 residues. Germline lookup yields CDR1 MNHEY and CDR2 SMNVEV (reference sequence). V was pared by 5 bases and J by 7 bases, with 17 bases between. The DNA for the CDR3 is TGTGCCAGCAGTCCCGCGCGGGATTTGGGTGGCTACACCTTC. Translated, it gives CASSPARDLGGYTF.

The table lists this clone with a few counts. The chain couples TRBV23-1 to TRBJ2-1, with 7 nucleotides matching TRBD1. TRBV23-1 is an ORF, and what it does is uncertain. This CDR3 is 15 amino acids long. V trimming: 7 bases; J trimming: 0 bases; junction bases outside the gene matches: 6. The chain's CDR3 is CASTHRGSSYNEQFF. The DNA for the CDR3 is TGCGCCAGCACCCACAGGGGAAGCTCCTACAATGAGCAGTTCTTC.

The chain uses TRBV4-3 and TRBJ1-2, with D perhaps TRBD1 (5 bases). CDR1 LGHNA and CDR2 YSLEER come from the germline V gene. Trimming removed 5 bases at V and 5 bases at J, with 21 bases between. The CDR3 length is 16 residues. The CDR3 nucleotides read TGCGCCAGCAGCGGTCTTAAGGACACGAACCCGTATGGCTACACCTTC. Its translation: CASSGLKDTNPYGYTF.

In the case of this clone: The same CDR3 arises from other DNA sequences in this sample as well. V usage is TRBV5-5 and J usage is TRBJ2-1, with TRBD1 identical over 7 bases. The ends lost 0 bases at V and 1 base at J; junction bases unmatched: 1. This CDR3 is built from 15 residues. Germline values: CDR1 SGHKS, CDR2 YYEKEE (reference sequence). The chain's CDR3 is CASSLGQGSYNEQFF. The CDR3 region has the DNA TGTGCCAGCAGCTTGGGACAGGGATCCTACAATGAGCAGTTCTTC.

The V gene is TRBV19, the J gene TRBJ1-2; D not resolved. This CDR3 has 14 residues. Trimming left V 1 base short and J 8 bases short, with 14 bases between. Germline CDR1 reads LNHDA; CDR2 reads SQIVND (reference sequence). This CDR3 is CASSIGVQDWGYTF. CDR3 coding DNA: TGTGCCAGTAGTATAGGAGTGCAGGATTGGGGCTACACCTTC.

The chain employs TRBV18 and TRBJ1-1; TRBD1 matches 8 bases. The germline V gene encodes CDR1 KGHSH and CDR2 LQKENI. The CDR3 consists of 15 residues. The J segment lost 1 base and the V segment lost 3 bases, leaving 4 bases of the junction unmatched. The CDR3 DNA reads TGTGCCAGCTCACCGCAACAGGGGGAGAACACTGAAGCTTTCTTT. Translated: CASSPQQGENTEAFF.

The V gene is TRBV27, the J gene TRBJ1-1; D gene unclear. CDR1 is MNHEY and CDR2 is SMNVEV in the germline V gene (reference sequence). Trimming took off 3 bases at V and 2 bases at J, with 7 bases between the two ends. This CDR3 region has 13 residues. The CDR3: CASSFQSNTEAFF. CDR3 DNA: TGTGCCAGCAGTTTCCAAAGTAACACTGAAGCTTTCTTT.

The rearrangement uses TRBV3-1 (or the pseudogene TRBV3-2) and TRBJ1-1; D ambiguous. V was pared by 0 bases and J by 10 bases, with 9 bases between. CDR3 size: 12 residues. CDR1 is LGHDT and CDR2 is YNNKEL in the germline V gene (reference sequence). CDR3 loop: CASSQEGVVAFF. DNA for the CDR3: TGTGCCAGCAGCCAAGAGGGCGTTGTAGCTTTCTTT.

This chain joins TRBV6-5 and TRBJ1-1; D gene ambiguous. This CDR3 spans 13 amino acids. V lost 2 bases to trimming and J lost 4 bases, with 8 bases between them. Germline values: CDR1 MNHEY, CDR2 SVGAGI. The CDR3, as DNA: TGTGCCAGCAGTTACAGGGAAACCACTGAAGCTTTCTTT. Its protein product is CASSYRETTEAFF.

This clone was observed once. The chain employs TRBV11-3 and TRBJ2-7, with a weak D call TRBD1 (5 bases). V was shortened by 2 bases and J by 6 bases, with 11 bases between the two germline ends. CDR1 and CDR2 from the germline V gene are SGHNT and YENEEA. This CDR3 spans 13 amino acids. CDR3 amino acids: CASSLQGRTEQYF. Here the CDR3 DNA reads TGTGCCAGCAGCTTACAGGGTCGTACCGAGCAGTACTTC.

Written as DNA, the CDR3 is TGTGCCAGCAGCTCCGACGGGTCAGGGGGATACGAGCAGTACTTC. Translating it yields CASSSDGSGGYEQYF. This chain connects TRBV7-2 to TRBJ2-7; 7 bases fit TRBD1. CDR3 length: 15 amino acids. J was trimmed by 4 bases and V by 4 bases; bases with no gene match: 10. Germline V lookup: CDR1 SGHTA, CDR2 FQGNSA. The complete variable domain, with remaining parts taken from reference TRBV7-2 and TRBJ2-7, reads GAGVSQSPSNKVTEKGKDVELRCDPISGHTALYWYRQSLGQGLEFLIYFQGNSAPDKSGLPSDRFSAERTGGSVSTLTIQRTQQEDSAVYLCASSSDGSGGYEQYFGPGTRLTVT.

The chain has TRBV6-1 and TRBJ2-6; no clear D gene. V lost 1 base and J 2 bases, leaving 6 bases between the germline ends. CDR1 MNHNS and CDR2 SASEGT come from the germline V gene. The CDR3 is made up of 15 amino acids. CDR3 amino acids: CASSEVRTGANVLTF. The CDR3 DNA is TGTGCCAGCAGTGAAGTCCGGACTGGGGCCAACGTCCTGACTTTC.

The chain employs TRBV5-8 and TRBJ2-7, with 8 positions matching TRBD1. The ends lost 4 bases at V and 4 bases at J; junction bases unmatched: 4. The germline V gene encodes CDR1 SGHTS and CDR2 YDEGEE. The CDR3 sequence is 13 residues long. The CDR3 DNA is TGTGCCAGCAGCGGCAGGGGGCTTTACGAGCAGTACTTC. Protein product: CASSGRGLYEQYF.

The gene calls are TRBV3-1 (or the pseudogene TRBV3-2) and TRBJ1-1, with TRBD1 as a possible D gene (5 bases). The CDR3 covers 13 residues. CDR1 is LGHDT, CDR2 YNNKEL, per germline (reference sequence). Trimming removed 7 bases at V and 1 base at J, with 10 bases between. The CDR3 loop reads CASTLGENTEAFF. The CDR3 region has the DNA TGTGCCAGCACCTTGGGGGAGAACACTGAAGCTTTCTTT.